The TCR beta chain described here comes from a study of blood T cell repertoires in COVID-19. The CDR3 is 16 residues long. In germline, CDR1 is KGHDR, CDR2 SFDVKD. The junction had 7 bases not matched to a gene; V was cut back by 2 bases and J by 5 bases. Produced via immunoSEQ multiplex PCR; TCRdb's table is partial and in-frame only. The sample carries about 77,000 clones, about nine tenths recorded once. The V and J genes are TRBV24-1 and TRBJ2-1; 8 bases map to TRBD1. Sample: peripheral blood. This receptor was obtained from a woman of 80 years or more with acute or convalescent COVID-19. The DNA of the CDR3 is TGTGCCACCAGTGATTACTCCCGGACAGGGCACAATGAGCAGTTCTTC. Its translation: CATSDYSRTGHNEQFF.